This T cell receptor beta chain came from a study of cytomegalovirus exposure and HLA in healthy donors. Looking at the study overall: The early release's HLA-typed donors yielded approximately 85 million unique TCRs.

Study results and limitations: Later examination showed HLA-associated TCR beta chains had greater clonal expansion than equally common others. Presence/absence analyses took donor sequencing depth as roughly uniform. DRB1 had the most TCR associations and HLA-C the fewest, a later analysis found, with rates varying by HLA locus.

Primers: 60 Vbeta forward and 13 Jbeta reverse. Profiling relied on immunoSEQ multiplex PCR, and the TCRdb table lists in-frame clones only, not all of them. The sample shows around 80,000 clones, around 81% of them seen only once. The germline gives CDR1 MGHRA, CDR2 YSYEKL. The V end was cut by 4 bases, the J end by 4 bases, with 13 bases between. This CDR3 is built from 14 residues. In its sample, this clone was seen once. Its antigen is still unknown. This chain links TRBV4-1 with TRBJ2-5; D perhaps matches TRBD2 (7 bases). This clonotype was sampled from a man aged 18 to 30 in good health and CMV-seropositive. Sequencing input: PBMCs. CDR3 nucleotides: TGCGCCAGCAGCCCTTTTAGGGGGGGAGAGACCCAGTACTTC. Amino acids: CASSPFRGGETQYF.